The 14 T cell receptor beta chains in this list originate from one sample, sequenced in a study of blood T cell repertoires in COVID-19. Sequenced by immunoSEQ multiplex PCR; TCRdb stores in-frame clones only, minus some. The repertoire has approximately 150,000 clones, around 85% of them found once; the top ten carry 6.5% to 9%. Sequencing used peripheral blood. The receptors shown here come from a woman older than 75 with COVID-19, enrolled during active disease.

The J gene is TRBJ1-2, the V gene TRBV10-3, with D perhaps matching TRBD1 (5 bases). Germline lookup yields CDR1 ENHRY and CDR2 SYGVKD. The length of the CDR3 is 14 residues. V dropped 10 bases and J dropped 8 bases, with 23 bases sitting between them. The CDR3 bases are TGTGCCACGGGGGACGGAGAGCTGCGGGACGGCTACACCTTC. Amino acid sequence: CATGDGELRDGYTF.

The chain combines TRBV9 with TRBJ2-3; 8 nucleotides line up with TRBD2. Germline assignment: CDR1 SGDLS and CDR2 YYNGEE. The ends lost 0 bases at V and 4 bases at J; junction bases unmatched: 4. The length of the CDR3 is 15 residues. The DNA for the CDR3 is TGTGCCAGCAGCGTAGATGGACTAGCCCCAGATACGCAGTATTTT. It yields the protein CASSVDGLAPDTQYF.

The rearrangement links TRBV29-1 to TRBJ2-5; 10 bases align to TRBD1. Trimming removed 4 bases from V and 7 bases from J; junction bases left unmatched: 3. CDR1 is SQVTM, CDR2 ANQGSEA, per germline. The CDR3 has 12 residues. The CDR3 coding sequence is TGCAGCGTTGGACAGGGGGCGGGGACCCAGTACTTC. The encoded protein is CSVGQGAGTQYF.

The chain couples TRBV10-2 to TRBJ2-5; a possible D gene is TRBD1 (6 bases). Trimming took 0 bases from V and 2 from J, leaving 7 bases between them. The CDR3 has 14 amino acids. The V gene's germline CDR1 is WSHSY and CDR2 SAAADI. CDR3 sequence (DNA): TGCGCCAGCAGTGAGTCGACAGGACAAGAGACCCAGTACTTC. Translated, it gives CASSESTGQETQYF.

The rearrangement joins TRBV5-1 to TRBJ1-3; the D gene is possibly TRBD1 (6 bases). Trimming took 0 bases from V and 4 from J, leaving 11 bases between them. Per germline, CDR1 SGHRS and CDR2 YFSETQ. The CDR3 sequence is 15 residues long. The CDR3 bases are TGCGCCAGCAGCTTGGGGGCAGGGGCAGGAAACACCATATATTTT. This gives the protein CASSLGAGAGNTIYF.

Details on this clone: At the DNA level, this CDR3 is encoded by other sequences in the same sample as well. The V and J genes are TRBV27 and TRBJ2-5; a weak D match, TRBD2 (6 bases). CDR3 length: 11 residues. The germline V gene encodes CDR1 MNHEY and CDR2 SMNVEV (reference sequence). V was cut by 8 bases and J by 5 bases, with 9 bases left in between. CDR3 sequence: CASGGRETQYF. The CDR3 DNA reads as TGTGCCAGCGGAGGGAGGGAGACCCAGTACTTC.

V and J are TRBV7-8 and TRBJ1-1; D unresolved. The germline V and J ends were trimmed by 1 base and 0 bases, with 6 bases remaining between them. There are 14 residues in the CDR3. The germline CDR1 and CDR2 sequences are SGHVS and FQNEAQ. The CDR3 reads CASSLDGLNTEAFF. The DNA of the CDR3 is TGTGCCAGCAGCTTAGATGGCCTGAACACTGAAGCTTTCTTT.

There are a few counts of this clone. The chain links TRBV28 to TRBJ1-4, with D possibly being TRBD1 (5 bases). The CDR3 is made up of 13 amino acids. V lost 5 bases to trimming and J lost 7 bases, with 11 bases between them. Germline V lookup: CDR1 MDHEN, CDR2 SYDVKM. The CDR3 nucleotides are TGTGCCAGCAGTGCCCCAGGGATTGAAAAACTGTTTTTT. Translation: CASSAPGIEKLFF.

The V call is TRBV29-1, the J call TRBJ1-2; 9 positions match TRBD1. This CDR3 contains 14 residues. V was pared by 4 bases and J by 5 bases, with 8 bases of the junction left unmatched. Germline V gene lookup returns CDR1 SQVTM and CDR2 ANQGSEA. The CDR3 region is CSVGPRDREYGYTF. In nucleotides, the CDR3 is TGCAGCGTTGGACCCAGGGACAGGGAGTATGGCTACACCTTC.

This clone was seen just once. The gene calls are TRBV4-2 and TRBJ2-3; possibly TRBD2 for D (6 bases). With 1 base removed from V and 6 bases from J, the gap between germline ends came to 14 bases. CDR1 LGHNA and CDR2 YNFKEQ come from the germline V gene. The CDR3 contains 15 residues. CDR3 amino acids: CASSQGGGAGDTQYF. The CDR3 nucleotides are TGTGCCAGCAGCCAAGGCGGAGGGGCGGGGGATACGCAGTATTTT.

The rearrangement links TRBV11-1 to TRBJ2-7; D perhaps matches TRBD1 (6 bases). CDR3 length: 12 amino acids. V lost 11 bases, J lost 6 bases, and 17 bases lay in between. Germline CDR1 is SGHAT and CDR2 is FQDESV (reference sequence). The CDR3 DNA is TGTGCCTCTGGACAGTCGCCTCTCGAGCAGTACTTC. It translates to CASGQSPLEQYF.

V is TRBV5-1 and J is TRBJ2-5, with D possibly TRBD1 on 6 matching bases. The CDR3 runs 13 residues. From germline, CDR1 is SGHRS and CDR2 YFSETQ. The V gene lost 0 bases and the J gene lost 3 bases, with 6 bases spanning the gap. The CDR3 region is CASSLDREETQYF. CDR3 nucleotide sequence: TGCGCCAGCAGCTTGGACAGGGAAGAGACCCAGTACTTC.

The V gene is TRBV10-3, the J gene TRBJ2-7, with 7 bases fitting TRBD1. Germline-derived CDR1 and CDR2 are ENHRY and SYGVKD. The CDR3 has 17 amino acids. Trimming cost V 4 bases and J 6 bases; bases outside gene matches: 18. In DNA form, the CDR3 reads TGTGCCATCAGTGTGAGTCGAAGAGTCGGGACAGTTGGCGAGCAGTACTTC. Residues: CAISVSRRVGTVGEQYF.

The V gene is TRBV5-1, the J gene TRBJ2-1, with D maybe TRBD2 (6 bases). The CDR3 has 14 residues. V was clipped by 5 bases and J by 7 bases, with 16 bases between them. In germline, CDR1 is SGHRS, CDR2 YFSETQ. CDR3 in DNA: TGCGCCAGCAGGGAGGGAAATGATTTGAATGAGCAGTTCTTC. It codes for CASREGNDLNEQFF. The full variable domain, completed using reference TRBV5-1 and TRBJ2-1, is KAGVTQTPRYLIKTRGQQVTLSCSPISGHRSVSWYQQTPGQGLQFLFEYFSETQRNKGNFPGRFSGRQFSNSRSEMNVSTLELGDSALYLCASREGNDLNEQFFGPGTRLTVL.